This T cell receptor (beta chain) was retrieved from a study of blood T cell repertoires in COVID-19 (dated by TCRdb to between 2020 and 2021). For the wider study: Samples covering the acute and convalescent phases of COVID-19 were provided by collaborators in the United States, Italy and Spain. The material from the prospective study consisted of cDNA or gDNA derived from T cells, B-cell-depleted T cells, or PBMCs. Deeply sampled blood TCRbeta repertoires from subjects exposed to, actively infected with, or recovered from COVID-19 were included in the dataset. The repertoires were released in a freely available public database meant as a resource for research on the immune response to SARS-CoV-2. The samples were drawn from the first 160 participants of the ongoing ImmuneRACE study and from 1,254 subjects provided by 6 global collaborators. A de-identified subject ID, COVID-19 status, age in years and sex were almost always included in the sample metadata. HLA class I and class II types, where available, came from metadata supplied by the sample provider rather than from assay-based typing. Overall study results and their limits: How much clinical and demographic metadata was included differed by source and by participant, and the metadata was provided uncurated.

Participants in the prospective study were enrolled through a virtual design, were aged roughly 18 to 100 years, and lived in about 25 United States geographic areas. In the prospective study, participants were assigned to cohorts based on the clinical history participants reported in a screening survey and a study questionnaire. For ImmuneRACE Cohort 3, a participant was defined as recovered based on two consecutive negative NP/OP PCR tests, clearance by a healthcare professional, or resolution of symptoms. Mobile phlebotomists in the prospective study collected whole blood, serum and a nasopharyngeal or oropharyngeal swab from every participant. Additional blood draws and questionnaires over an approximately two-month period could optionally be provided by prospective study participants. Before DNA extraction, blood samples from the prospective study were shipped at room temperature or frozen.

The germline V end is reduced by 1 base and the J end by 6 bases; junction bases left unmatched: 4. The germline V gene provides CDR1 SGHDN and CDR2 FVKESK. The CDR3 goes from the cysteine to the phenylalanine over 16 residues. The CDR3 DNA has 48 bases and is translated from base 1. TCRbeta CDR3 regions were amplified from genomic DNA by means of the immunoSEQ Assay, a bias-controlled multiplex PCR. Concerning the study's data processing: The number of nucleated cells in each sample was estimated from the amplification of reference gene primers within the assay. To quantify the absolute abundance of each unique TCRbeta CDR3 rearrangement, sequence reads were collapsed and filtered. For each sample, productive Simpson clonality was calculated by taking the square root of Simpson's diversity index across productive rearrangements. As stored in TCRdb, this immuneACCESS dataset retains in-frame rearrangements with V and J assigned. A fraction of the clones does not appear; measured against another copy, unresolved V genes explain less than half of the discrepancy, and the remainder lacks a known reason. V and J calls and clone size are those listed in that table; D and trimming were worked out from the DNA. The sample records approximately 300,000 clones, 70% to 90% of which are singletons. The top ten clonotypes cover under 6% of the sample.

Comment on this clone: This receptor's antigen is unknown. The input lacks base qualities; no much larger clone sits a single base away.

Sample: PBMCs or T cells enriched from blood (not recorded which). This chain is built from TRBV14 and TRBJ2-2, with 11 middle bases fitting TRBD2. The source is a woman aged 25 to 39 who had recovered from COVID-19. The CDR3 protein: CASSQVAGGRSGELFF. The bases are TGTGCCAGCAGCCAAGTAGCGGGGGGGCGTTCCGGGGAGCTGTTTTTT. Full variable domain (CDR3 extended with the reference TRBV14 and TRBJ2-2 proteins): EAGVTQFPSHSVIEKGQTVTLRCDPISGHDNLYWYRRVMGKEIKFLLHFVKESKQDESGMPNNRFLAERTGGTYSTLKVQPAELEDSGVYFCASSQVAGGRSGELFFGEGSRLTVL.